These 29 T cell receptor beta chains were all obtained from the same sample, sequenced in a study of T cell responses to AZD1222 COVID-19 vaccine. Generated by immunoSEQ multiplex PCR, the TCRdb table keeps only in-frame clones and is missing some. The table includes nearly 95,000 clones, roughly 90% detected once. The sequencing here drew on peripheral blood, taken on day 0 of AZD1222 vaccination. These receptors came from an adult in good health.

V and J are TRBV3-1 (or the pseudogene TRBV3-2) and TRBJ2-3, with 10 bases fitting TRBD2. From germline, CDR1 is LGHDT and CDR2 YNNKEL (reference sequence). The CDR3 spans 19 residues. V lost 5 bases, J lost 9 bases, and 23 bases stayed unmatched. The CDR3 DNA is TGTGCCAGCAGCTCCCAGGCAGCGGGGGGGCCCCATGGCATGGAGACGCAGTATTTT. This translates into CASSSQAAGGPHGMETQYF.

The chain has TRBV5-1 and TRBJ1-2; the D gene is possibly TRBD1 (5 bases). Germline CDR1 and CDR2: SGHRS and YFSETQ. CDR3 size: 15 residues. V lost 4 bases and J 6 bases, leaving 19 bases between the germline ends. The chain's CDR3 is CASSLRAGPRDGYTF. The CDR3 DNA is TGCGCCAGCAGCCTAAGGGCAGGTCCCAGGGATGGCTACACCTTC.

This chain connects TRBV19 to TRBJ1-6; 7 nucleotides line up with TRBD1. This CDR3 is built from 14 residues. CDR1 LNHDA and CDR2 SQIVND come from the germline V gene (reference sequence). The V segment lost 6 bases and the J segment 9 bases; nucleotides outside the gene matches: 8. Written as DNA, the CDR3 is TGTGCCAGTAGGCCGACAGGGATGGGTTCACCCCTCCACTTT. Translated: CASRPTGMGSPLHF. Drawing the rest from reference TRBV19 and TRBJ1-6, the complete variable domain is DGGITQSPKYLFRKEGQNVTLSCEQNLNHDAMYWYRQDPGQGLRLIYYSQIVNDFQKGDIAEGYSVSREKKESFPLTVTSAQKNPTAFYLCASRPTGMGSPLHFGNGTRLTVT.

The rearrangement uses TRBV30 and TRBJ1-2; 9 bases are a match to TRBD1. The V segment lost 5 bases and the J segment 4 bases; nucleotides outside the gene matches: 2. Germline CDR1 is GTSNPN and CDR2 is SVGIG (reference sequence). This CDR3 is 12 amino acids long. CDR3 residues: CAWGGQGYGYTF. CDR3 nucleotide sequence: TGTGCCTGGGGGGGACAGGGCTATGGCTACACCTTC.

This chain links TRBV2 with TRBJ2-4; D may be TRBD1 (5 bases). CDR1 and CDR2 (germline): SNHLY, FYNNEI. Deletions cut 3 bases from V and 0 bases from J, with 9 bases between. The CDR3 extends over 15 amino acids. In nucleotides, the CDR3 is TGTGCCAGCAGTGATCAGGGTCTAGCCAAAAACATTCAGTACTTC. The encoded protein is CASSDQGLAKNIQYF.

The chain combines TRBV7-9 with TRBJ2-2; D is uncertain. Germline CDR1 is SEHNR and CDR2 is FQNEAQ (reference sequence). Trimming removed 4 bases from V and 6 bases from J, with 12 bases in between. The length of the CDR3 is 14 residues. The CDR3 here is CASSSKSQPGELFF. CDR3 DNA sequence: TGTGCCAGCAGCTCAAAGTCACAGCCCGGGGAGCTGTTTTTT.

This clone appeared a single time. The DNA of the CDR3 is TGTGCCAGTAGTACCTACACCGACACTGAAGCTTTCTTT. Its translation is CASSTYTDTEAFF. The chain employs TRBV19 and TRBJ1-1; D is unclear. Germline CDR1 is LNHDA and CDR2 is SQIVND (reference sequence). This CDR3 has 13 amino acids. Deletions cut 4 bases from V and 3 bases from J, with 9 bases between.

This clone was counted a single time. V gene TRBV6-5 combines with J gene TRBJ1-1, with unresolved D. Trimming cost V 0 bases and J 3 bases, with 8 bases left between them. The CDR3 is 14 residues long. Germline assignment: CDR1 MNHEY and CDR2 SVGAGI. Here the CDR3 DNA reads TGTGCCAGCAGTTACTCGTCGGGCTACACTGAAGCTTTCTTT. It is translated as CASSYSSGYTEAFF.

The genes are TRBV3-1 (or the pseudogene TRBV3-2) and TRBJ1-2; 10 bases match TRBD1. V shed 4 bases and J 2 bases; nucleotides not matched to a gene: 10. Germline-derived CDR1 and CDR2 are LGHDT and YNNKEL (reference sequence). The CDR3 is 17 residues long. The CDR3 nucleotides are TGTGCCAGCAGCCTCGGGACAGGGGCCCACATCAACTATGGCTACACCTTC. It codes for CASSLGTGAHINYGYTF.

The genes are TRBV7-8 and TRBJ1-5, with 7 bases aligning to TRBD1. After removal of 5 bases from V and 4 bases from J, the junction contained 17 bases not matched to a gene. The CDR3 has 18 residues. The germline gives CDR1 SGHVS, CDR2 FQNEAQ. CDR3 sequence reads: CASSAYLETGTANQPQHF. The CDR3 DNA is TGTGCCAGCAGCGCATACCTCGAAACCGGGACAGCAAATCAGCCCCAGCATTTT.

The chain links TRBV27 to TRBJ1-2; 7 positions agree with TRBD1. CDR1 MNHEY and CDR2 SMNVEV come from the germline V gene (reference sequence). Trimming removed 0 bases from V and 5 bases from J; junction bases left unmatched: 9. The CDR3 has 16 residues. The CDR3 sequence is CASSLSYAGGTYGYTF. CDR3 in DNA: TGTGCCAGCAGTTTATCGTATGCAGGGGGAACTTATGGCTACACCTTC.

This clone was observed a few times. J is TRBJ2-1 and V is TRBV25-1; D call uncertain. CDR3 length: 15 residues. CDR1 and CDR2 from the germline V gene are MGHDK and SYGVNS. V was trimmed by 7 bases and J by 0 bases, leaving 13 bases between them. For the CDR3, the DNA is TGTGCCAGCACAAAAGGAAGGAGCTCCTACAATGAGCAGTTCTTC. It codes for CASTKGRSSYNEQFF.

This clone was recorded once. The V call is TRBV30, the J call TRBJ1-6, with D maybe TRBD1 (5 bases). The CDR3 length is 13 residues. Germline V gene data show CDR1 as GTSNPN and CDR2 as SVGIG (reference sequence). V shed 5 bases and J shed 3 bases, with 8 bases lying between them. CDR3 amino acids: CAWGASYNSPLHF. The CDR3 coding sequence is TGTGCCTGGGGGGCTAGCTATAATTCACCCCTCCACTTT.

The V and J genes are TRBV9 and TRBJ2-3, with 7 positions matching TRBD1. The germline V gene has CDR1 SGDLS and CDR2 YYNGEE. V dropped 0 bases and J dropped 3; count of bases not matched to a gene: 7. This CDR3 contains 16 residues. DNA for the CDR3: TGTGCCAGCAGCGTAGGGCACAGGGGCTCGACAGATACGCAGTATTTT. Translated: CASSVGHRGSTDTQYF.

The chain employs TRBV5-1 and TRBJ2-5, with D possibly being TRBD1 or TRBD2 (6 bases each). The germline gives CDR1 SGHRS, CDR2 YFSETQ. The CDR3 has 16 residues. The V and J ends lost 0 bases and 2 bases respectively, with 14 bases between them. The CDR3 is CASSLVGGAGQETQYF. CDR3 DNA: TGCGCCAGCAGCTTGGTGGGGGGCGCAGGGCAAGAGACCCAGTACTTC.

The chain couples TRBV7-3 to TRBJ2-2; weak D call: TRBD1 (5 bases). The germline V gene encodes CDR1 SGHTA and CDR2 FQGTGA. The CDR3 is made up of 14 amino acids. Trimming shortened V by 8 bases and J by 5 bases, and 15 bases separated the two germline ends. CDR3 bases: TGTGCCAGCGGAAGGCAGGGTTGGACCGGGGAGCTGTTTTTT. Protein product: CASGRQGWTGELFF.

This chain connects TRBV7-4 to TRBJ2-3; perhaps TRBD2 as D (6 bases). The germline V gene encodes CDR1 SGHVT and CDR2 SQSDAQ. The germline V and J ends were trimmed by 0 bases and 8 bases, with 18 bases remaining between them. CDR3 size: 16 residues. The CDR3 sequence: CASSLAGTSSLGTQYF. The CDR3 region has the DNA TGTGCCAGCAGCTTAGCGGGGACTTCCAGCCTCGGTACGCAGTATTTT.

CDR3 in amino acids: CASSPRDWEETQYF. In DNA form, the CDR3 reads TGCGCCAGCAGCCCCAGGGACTGGGAAGAGACCCAGTACTTC. The chain carries TRBV4-3 and TRBJ2-5; TRBD2 might be the D (6 bases). Germline V CDR1 and CDR2: LGHNA, YSLEER. This CDR3 spans 14 amino acids. Trimming took off 4 bases at V and 3 bases at J, with 12 bases between the two ends.

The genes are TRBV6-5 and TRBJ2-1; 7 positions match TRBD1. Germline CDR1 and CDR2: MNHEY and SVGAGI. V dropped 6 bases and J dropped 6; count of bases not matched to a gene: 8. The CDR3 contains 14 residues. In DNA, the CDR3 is TGTGCCAGCAGGGTCTCATCAGGGGGCAATGAGCAGTTCTTC. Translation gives CASRVSSGGNEQFF.

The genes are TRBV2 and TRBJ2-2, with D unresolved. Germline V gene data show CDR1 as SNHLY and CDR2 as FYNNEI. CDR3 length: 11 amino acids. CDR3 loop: CGGREDGELFF. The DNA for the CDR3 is TGTGGTGGCCGAGAGGACGGGGAGCTGTTTTTT.

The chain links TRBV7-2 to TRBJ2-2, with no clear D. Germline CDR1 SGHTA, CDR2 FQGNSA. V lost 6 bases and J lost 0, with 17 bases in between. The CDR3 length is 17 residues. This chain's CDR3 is CASRNHGRVSNTGELFF. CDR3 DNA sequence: TGTGCCAGCAGGAACCACGGGCGAGTTTCGAACACCGGGGAGCTGTTTTTT.

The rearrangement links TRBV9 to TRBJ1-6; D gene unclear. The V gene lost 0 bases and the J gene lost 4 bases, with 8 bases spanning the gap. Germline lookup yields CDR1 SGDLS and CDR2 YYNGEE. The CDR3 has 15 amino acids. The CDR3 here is CASSVGTAYNSPLHF. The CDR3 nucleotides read TGTGCCAGCAGCGTAGGAACAGCGTATAATTCACCCCTCCACTTT.

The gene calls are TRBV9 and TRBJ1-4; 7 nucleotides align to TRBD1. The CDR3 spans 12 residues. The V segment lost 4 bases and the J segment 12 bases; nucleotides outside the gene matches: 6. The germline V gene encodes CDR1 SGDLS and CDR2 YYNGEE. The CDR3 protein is CASSTRQGELFF. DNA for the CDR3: TGTGCCAGCAGCACGCGACAGGGCGAACTGTTTTTT.

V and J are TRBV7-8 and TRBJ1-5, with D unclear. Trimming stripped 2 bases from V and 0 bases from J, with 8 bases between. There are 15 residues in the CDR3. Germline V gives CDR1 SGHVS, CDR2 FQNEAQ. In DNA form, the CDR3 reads TGTGCCAGCAGCTTATGGAGAAATAGCAATCAGCCCCAGCATTTT. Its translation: CASSLWRNSNQPQHF. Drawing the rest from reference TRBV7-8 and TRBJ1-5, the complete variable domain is GAGVSQSPRYKVAKRGQDVALRCDPISGHVSLFWYQQALGQGPEFLTYFQNEAQLDKSGLPSDRFFAERPEGSVSTLKIQRTQQEDSAVYLCASSLWRNSNQPQHFGDGTRLSIL.

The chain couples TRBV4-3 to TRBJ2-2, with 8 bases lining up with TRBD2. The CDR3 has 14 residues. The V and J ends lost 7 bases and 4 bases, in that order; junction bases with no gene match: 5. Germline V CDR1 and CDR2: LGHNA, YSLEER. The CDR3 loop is CASTSGGRTGELFF. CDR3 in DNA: TGCGCCAGCACGTCGGGGGGGCGCACCGGGGAGCTGTTTTTT.

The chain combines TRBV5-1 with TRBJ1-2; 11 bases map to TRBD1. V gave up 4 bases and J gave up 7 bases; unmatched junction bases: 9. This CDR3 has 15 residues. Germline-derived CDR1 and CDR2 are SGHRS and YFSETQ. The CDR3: CASSIGQGAPIGYTF. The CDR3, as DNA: TGCGCCAGCAGCATCGGACAGGGGGCGCCAATTGGCTACACCTTC.

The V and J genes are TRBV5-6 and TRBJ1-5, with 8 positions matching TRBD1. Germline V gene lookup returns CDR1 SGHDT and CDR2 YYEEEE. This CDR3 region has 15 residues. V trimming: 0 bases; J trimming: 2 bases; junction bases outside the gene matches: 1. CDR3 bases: TGTGCCAGCAGCTTGGGGGGACAGGGCAATCAGCCCCAGCATTTT. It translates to CASSLGGQGNQPQHF. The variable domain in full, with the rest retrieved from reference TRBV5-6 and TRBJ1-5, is DAGVTQSPTHLIKTRGQQVTLRCSPKSGHDTVSWYQQALGQGPQFIFQYYEEEERQRGNFPDRFSGHQFPNYSSELNVNALLLGDSALYLCASSLGGQGNQPQHFGDGTRLSIL.

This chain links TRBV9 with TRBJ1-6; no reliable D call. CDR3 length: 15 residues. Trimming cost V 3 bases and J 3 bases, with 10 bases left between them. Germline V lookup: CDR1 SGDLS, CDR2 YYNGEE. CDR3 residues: CASSGRTDYNSPLHF. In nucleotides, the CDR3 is TGTGCCAGCAGCGGCCGGACGGACTATAATTCACCCCTCCACTTT.

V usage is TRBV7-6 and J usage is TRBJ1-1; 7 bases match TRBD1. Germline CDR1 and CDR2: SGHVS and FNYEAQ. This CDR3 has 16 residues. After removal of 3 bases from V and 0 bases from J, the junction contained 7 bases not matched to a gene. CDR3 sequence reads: CASSLQVQGMNTEAFF. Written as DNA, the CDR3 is TGTGCCAGCAGCTTGCAGGTACAGGGGATGAACACTGAAGCTTTCTTT.